The rows below give T cell receptor beta chains drawn from one sample of a study of graft-versus-host responses after intestinal transplantation. No antigen has been identified for these receptors. The data were produced by immunoSEQ multiplex PCR, yet TCRdb's version contains in-frame clones alone and is incomplete. The table lists some 80,000 clones, around 93% of them singletons. The material sequenced was unstimulated CD8+ T cells sorted from spleen or lymph node cells, taken before transplant. The receptors derive from a human donor who was the organ donor for an intestinal transplant. Each CDR3 is given with its conserved first and last residue. D genes are given only for firm matches. Clone sizes are given selectively: once, few, many, or a class where the clone is expanded.

few	TRBV6-5	TRBJ2-2	TRBD1	15	CASSSQTGVTGELFF	TGTGCCAGCAGTTCACAGACAGGGGTCACCGGGGAGCTGTTTTTT
-	TRBV19	TRBJ1-5	-	14	CASSIGRGSQPQHF	TGTGCCAGTAGTATAGGGAGGGGGAGTCAGCCCCAGCATTTT
-	TRBV7-3	TRBJ2-3	-	15	CASSLTPEDTDTQYF	TGTGCCAGCAGCTTAACTCCCGAAGACACAGATACGCAGTATTTT
-	TRBV13	TRBJ2-3	-	15	CASSLSCLGTDTQYF	TGTGCCAGCAGCTTGAGCTGCTTGGGCACAGATACGCAGTATTTT
-	TRBV11-2	TRBJ2-7	-	13	CASSSDALYEQYF	TGTGCCAGCAGCAGTGACGCGCTCTACGAGCAGTACTTC
-	TRBV29-1	TRBJ1-1	-	11	CGVLEATEAFF	TGCGGGGTCCTTGAAGCCACTGAAGCTTTCTTT
-	TRBV11-2	TRBJ2-2	-	20	CASSLDRWDQHRMDTGELFF	TGTGCCAGCAGCTTAGATCGGTGGGACCAACACAGGATGGACACCGGGGAGCTGTTTTTT
-	TRBV4-2	TRBJ2-3	TRBD2	17	CASSSGTSGGRTDTQYF	TGTGCCAGCAGTTCTGGGACTAGCGGGGGCAGGACAGATACGCAGTATTTT
-	TRBV5-4	TRBJ1-2	-	13	CASSFPGGYGYTF	TGTGCCAGCAGCTTTCCCGGGGGCTATGGCTACACCTTC
-	TRBV2	TRBJ2-3	TRBD2	15	CASMRGSGSPDTQYF	TGTGCCAGCATGAGGGGTAGCGGGAGCCCAGATACGCAGTATTTT
once	TRBV9	TRBJ1-2	-	15	CASSVDPPIPSGYTF	TGTGCCAGCAGCGTGGACCCACCAATACCCTCTGGCTACACCTTC
-	TRBV6-5	TRBJ2-7	TRBD2	13	CASGTILSYEQYF	TGTGCCAGTGGGACTATCTTATCCTACGAGCAGTACTTC
-	TRBV19	TRBJ2-7	-	14	CASSKQGHSYEQYF	TGTGCCAGTAGTAAACAGGGCCACTCCTACGAGCAGTACTTC
-	TRBV19	TRBJ2-5	TRBD2	15	CASSTGTSGKETQYF	TGTGCCAGTAGTACCGGGACTAGCGGGAAAGAGACCCAGTACTTC
-	TRBV7-6	TRBJ2-1	TRBD1	14	CASSADRGWNEQFF	TGTGCCAGCAGCGCCGACAGGGGTTGGAATGAGCAGTTCTTC
-	TRBV19	TRBJ2-1	TRBD2	13	CASSTGGYNEQFF	TGTGCCAGCTCGACGGGGGGGTACAATGAGCAGTTCTTC
-	TRBV11-2	TRBJ1-2	-	14	CASSLDGVSPGYTF	TGTGCCAGCAGCTTAGATGGTGTCAGCCCTGGCTACACCTTC
-	TRBV5-4	TRBJ2-7	-	13	CASSLGGVDEQYF	TGTGCCAGCAGCTTGGGCGGGGTGGACGAGCAGTACTTC
-	TRBV5-1	TRBJ2-1	-	16	CASSHPGGPPYNEQFF	TGCGCCAGCAGCCACCCCGGGGGGCCTCCCTACAATGAGCAGTTCTTC
once	TRBV27	TRBJ2-1	-	12	CASSSLGLCEFF	TGTGCCAGCAGTTCTCTAGGTTTGTGCGAGTTCTTC
-	TRBV19	TRBJ2-1	-	15	CASSIDLRSPNEQFF	TGTGCCAGTAGTATAGATCTTAGGAGTCCCAATGAGCAGTTCTTC
-	TRBV27	TRBJ2-2	TRBD2	18	CASSSLLGTRGNTGELFF	TGTGCCAGCAGTTCCCTCTTGGGGACTAGAGGAAACACCGGGGAGCTGTTTTTT
-	TRBV7-9	TRBJ2-1	-	14	CASSLVGGYNEQFF	TGTGCCAGCAGCTTAGTCGGTGGCTACAATGAGCAGTTCTTC
-	TRBV15	TRBJ2-7	-	15	CATSTRTGRGNEQYF	TGTGCCACCAGCACAAGGACAGGGAGGGGAAACGAGCAGTACTTC
-	TRBV6-5	TRBJ1-2	-	14	CASSLPGGLYGYTF	TGTGCCAGCAGTTTACCCGGGGGGCTCTATGGCTACACCTTC
-	TRBV7-9	TRBJ1-3	-	18	CASTDGALDTFSGNTIYF	TGTGCCAGCACCGACGGAGCCTTAGACACCTTCTCTGGAAACACCATATATTTT
-	TRBV29-1	TRBJ1-2	-	13	CSVAGAANYGYTF	TGCAGCGTTGCGGGGGCTGCTAACTATGGCTACACCTTC
-	TRBV5-8	TRBJ2-1	TRBD2	15	CASSSRLAHYNEQFF	TGTGCCAGCAGCTCCCGACTAGCGCACTACAATGAGCAGTTCTTC
-	TRBV4-1	TRBJ1-1	-	16	CASSLPDRGLNTEAFF	TGCGCCAGCAGCTTGCCCGACCGGGGCCTGAACACTGAAGCTTTCTTT
-	TRBV4-1	TRBJ2-3	TRBD2	16	CASSQGAGGLTDTQYF	TGCGCCAGCAGCCAAGGTGCGGGAGGCCTCACAGATACGCAGTATTTT
-	TRBV4-1	TRBJ1-1	-	13	CASSQGVNTEAFF	TGCGCCAGCAGCCAAGGGGTGAACACTGAAGCTTTCTTT
-	TRBV28	TRBJ1-5	-	16	CASSPSGGLLNQPQHF	TGTGCCTCCTCGCCCTCGGGGGGGTTACTTAATCAGCCCCAGCATTTT
-	TRBV19	TRBJ2-1	TRBD2	11	CASSDGLVPFF	TGTGCCAGTAGTGATGGACTAGTCCCGTTCTTC
-	TRBV7-3	TRBJ2-3	-	13	CASSLMGGDTQYF	TGTGCCAGCAGCTTAATGGGTGGTGATACGCAGTATTTT
once	TRBV6-1	TRBJ2-2	-	13	CASSFSETGELFF	TGTGCCAGCAGCTTTAGCGAAACCGGGGAGCTGTTTTTT
-	TRBV14	TRBJ2-7	TRBD2	17	CASSQVGSGGPLYEQYF	TGTGCCAGCAGCCAAGTGGGTTCGGGAGGGCCACTTTACGAGCAGTACTTC
-	TRBV9	TRBJ1-3	TRBD1	15	CASSVVGTAGNTIYF	TGTGCCAGCAGCGTGGTCGGGACAGCTGGAAACACCATATATTTT
-	TRBV14	TRBJ2-1	-	16	CASSGITHSEGNEQFF	TGTGCCAGCAGCGGGATAACCCACTCGGAGGGGAATGAGCAGTTCTTC
-	TRBV19	TRBJ1-2	-	15	CASSRRRGPMYGYTF	TGTGCCAGTAGTAGACGGCGGGGCCCTATGTATGGCTACACCTTC
-	TRBV4-1	TRBJ1-5	TRBD1	17	CASSQLMGTGIDQPQHF	TGCGCCAGCAGCCAGTTAATGGGGACAGGGATTGATCAGCCCCAGCATTTT
-	TRBV19	TRBJ2-7	TRBD1	14	CASSMGQGAYEQYF	TGTGCCAGTAGTATGGGACAGGGGGCCTACGAGCAGTACTTC
-	TRBV6-5	TRBJ2-3	-	15	CASSLGVTGTDTQYF	TGTGCCAGCAGCCTCGGGGTGACGGGCACAGATACGCAGTATTTT
-	TRBV5-4	TRBJ2-6	-	13	CASSFVRANVLTF	TGTGCCAGCAGCTTCGTGAGGGCCAACGTCCTGACTTTC
-	TRBV4-1	TRBJ2-2	-	14	CASSQENRAGELFF	TGCGCCAGCAGCCAAGAAAACAGGGCCGGGGAGCTGTTTTTT
-	TRBV2	TRBJ2-1	-	11	CASIINNEQFF	TGTGCCAGCATTATCAACAATGAGCAGTTCTTC
-	TRBV19	TRBJ2-7	TRBD1	17	CASSLPITGTDSYEQYF	TGTGCCAGTAGTTTACCGATAACCGGGACAGACTCCTACGAGCAGTACTTC
-	TRBV5-1	TRBJ2-7	TRBD2	14	CASSLAGGSYEQYF	TGCGCCAGCAGCTTGGCGGGGGGATCGTACGAGCAGTACTTC
-	TRBV6-5	TRBJ1-2	TRBD1	14	CASSTMRDSYGYTF	TGTGCCAGCAGCACTATGCGGGACAGCTATGGCTACACCTTC
-	TRBV6-1	TRBJ2-5	-	14	CASSEASPGETQYF	TGTGCCAGCAGTGAAGCTTCTCCGGGAGAGACCCAGTACTTC
-	TRBV19	TRBJ2-7	-	12	CASSTGRYEQYF	TGTGCCAGTAGTACAGGGCGCTACGAGCAGTACTTC
-	TRBV7-9	TRBJ2-3	-	14	CASSMRGLTDTQYF	TGTGCCAGCAGCATGCGGGGCTTAACAGATACGCAGTATTTT
-	TRBV2	TRBJ2-3	-	12	CASTPRYDTQYF	TGTGCCAGCACCCCTCGTTATGATACGCAGTATTTT
few	TRBV6-1	TRBJ1-1	-	15	CASRTAGRLNTEAFF	TGTGCCAGCAGGACAGCTGGGCGACTGAACACTGAAGCTTTCTTT
-	TRBV29-1	TRBJ1-2	-	11	CSAAGLYGYTF	TGCAGCGCCGCGGGTCTCTATGGCTACACCTTC
-	TRBV12-5	TRBJ2-4	TRBD1	17	CASGLGQGAVFGNIQYF	TGTGCTAGTGGCCTAGGACAGGGGGCGGTTTTCGGTAACATTCAGTACTTC